The rows below give T cell receptor beta chains drawn from one sample of a study of cytomegalovirus exposure and HLA in healthy donors. TCRdb's copy holds only in-frame clones and misses some; the assay was immunoSEQ multiplex PCR. This sample yields about 160,000 clones, of which around four fifths are seen a single time; roughly 1.2% belongs to the top ten. Sequenced: PBMCs. These receptor sequences come from a woman in her forties or fifties in good health and CMV-seronegative. CDR3s include the opening cysteine and the closing phenylalanine or tryptophan. The D gene is left open where the match is weak. The listing skips clone size in some rows; elsewhere it reads once, few, many or a size class.

d_call | j_call | clone_size | v_call | cdr3_nt | cdr3_aa
NA | TRBJ1-4 | once | TRBV30 | TGTGCCTGGTGCCGGGAGATCGTCGGAGAAAAACTGTTTTTT | CAWCREIVGEKLFF
TRBD2 | TRBJ2-3 | NA | TRBV18 | TGTGCCAGCTCACCACACCTAGCGGGAGTTGCAGATACGCAGTATTTT | CASSPHLAGVADTQYF
TRBD1 | TRBJ2-7 | NA | TRBV25-1 | TGTGCCAGCCGTCCGACAGGGAGTTACTACGAGCAGTACTTC | CASRPTGSYYEQYF
NA | TRBJ2-7 | NA | TRBV28 | TGTGCCAGCAGTTTAACGGGAGAGTACGAGCAGTACTTC | CASSLTGEYEQYF
TRBD1 | TRBJ2-3 | NA | TRBV7-9 | TGTGCCAGCAGCTCGGGACAGCAAAACACAGATACGCAGTATTTT | CASSSGQQNTDTQYF
TRBD1 | TRBJ1-5 | NA | TRBV11-2 | TGTGCCAGCAGCCGACAGGGGGCCCTACCTTATCAGCCCCAGCATTTT | CASSRQGALPYQPQHF
NA | TRBJ2-4 | NA | TRBV14 | TGTGCCAGCAGCCAAGATCTACAGAACCTAAGGCTAAAAAACATTCAGTACTTC | CASSQDLQNLRLKNIQYF
NA | TRBJ1-5 | few | TRBV27 | TGTGCCAGCAGTCCCCAGGGTAGGAGCAATCAGCCCCAGCATTTT | CASSPQGRSNQPQHF
NA | TRBJ1-1 | NA | TRBV7-9 | TGTGCCAGCAGCTTAGCTCAGGGTACTTCTGAAGCTTTCTTT | CASSLAQGTSEAFF
NA | TRBJ1-2 | NA | TRBV7-9 | TGTGCCAGCAGCTCAACCTGGAGAGGAACTAACTATGGCTACACCTTC | CASSSTWRGTNYGYTF
NA | TRBJ1-1 | once | TRBV11-2 | TGTGCCAGCAGCCGCTCTCGGACACTCTCGAACACTGAAGCTTTCTTT | CASSRSRTLSNTEAFF
NA | TRBJ1-5 | NA | TRBV2 | TGTGCCAGCAGTGACAGCGTCGTTAATCAGCCCCAGCATTTT | CASSDSVVNQPQHF
NA | TRBJ2-4 | NA | TRBV9 | TGTGCCAGCGGGGGGTTAGCCAAAAACATTCAGTACTTC | CASGGLAKNIQYF
TRBD1 | TRBJ1-2 | NA | TRBV19 | TGTGCCAGTACCACTAATACAAGACAGGGGGCTGGCTACACCTTC | CASTTNTRQGAGYTF
NA | TRBJ1-2 | NA | TRBV15 | TGTGCCACCAGCAGCCGCCTTACAGGGAGTGGCTACACCTTC | CATSSRLTGSGYTF
NA | TRBJ2-1 | NA | TRBV21-1 | TGTGCCAGCAGCAAACTGGAGGAGCCCTCCTACAATGAGCAGTTCTTC | CASSKLEEPSYNEQFF
NA | TRBJ1-4 | NA | TRBV7-2 | TGTGCCAGCAGCTTATACGGGACTAATGAAAAACTGTTTTTT | CASSLYGTNEKLFF
NA | TRBJ2-7 | NA | TRBV4-3 | TGCGCCAGCAGCCTCGGGACACTTACCTACGAGCAGTACTTC | CASSLGTLTYEQYF
NA | TRBJ2-3 | NA | TRBV4-2 | TGTGCCAGCAGCCACGCGGGGACCAGCGTATCTAGCACAGATACGCAGTATTTT | CASSHAGTSVSSTDTQYF
NA | TRBJ1-1 | NA | TRBV28 | TGTGCCAGCAGTTCCCCCGGGGTCTCAGCTTTCTTT | CASSSPGVSAFF
NA | TRBJ2-7 | NA | TRBV21-1 | TGTGCCAGCAGCAAAGAACCCCCAGATATCTACGAGCAGTACTTC | CASSKEPPDIYEQYF
NA | TRBJ1-4 | NA | TRBV5-6 | TGTGCCAGCAGCTTGAATCGTGAAAAACTGTTTTTT | CASSLNREKLFF
NA | TRBJ2-7 | NA | TRBV30 | TGTGCCTATGACTGGTTTGAGACCTACGAGCAGTACTTC | CAYDWFETYEQYF
TRBD2 | TRBJ2-1 | NA | TRBV7-3 | TGTGCCAGCAGCATTTCTAGCGGGAGCGGTGAGCAGTTCTTC | CASSISSGSGEQFF
NA | TRBJ1-2 | few | TRBV18 | TGTGCCAGCTCACTACAACCGCCCGGGAATGACTATGGCTACACCTTC | CASSLQPPGNDYGYTF
NA | TRBJ1-1 | NA | TRBV9 | TGTGCCAGCAGCGTAGCGGGGGAGAACACTGAAGCTTTCTTT | CASSVAGENTEAFF
NA | TRBJ2-1 | NA | TRBV7-9 | TGTGCCAGCAGCAGAGGACTCTACAATGAGCAGTTCTTC | CASSRGLYNEQFF
TRBD1 | TRBJ1-3 | NA | TRBV7-2 | TGTGCCAGCAGCACGAGGGGGACAGTTGGAAACACCATATATTTT | CASSTRGTVGNTIYF
NA | TRBJ1-2 | once | TRBV15 | TGTGCCACCAGCAGAGGGGCGGGACTAGGGATGGGAAACTATGGCTACACCTTC | CATSRGAGLGMGNYGYTF
TRBD1 | TRBJ1-2 | NA | TRBV27 | TGTGCCAGCAGTCCGTCACAGGGGGCGTTCTCCTTTGGCTACACCTTC | CASSPSQGAFSFGYTF
TRBD1 | TRBJ1-1 | NA | TRBV7-8 | TGTGCCAGCAGCTTAGGAAGAACGACAGGGGGACTGGTCACTGAAGCTTTCTTT | CASSLGRTTGGLVTEAFF
NA | TRBJ2-7 | NA | TRBV6-5 | TGTGCCAGCAGTTACTCGACAGGTAATTCCTACGAGCAGTACTTC | CASSYSTGNSYEQYF
NA | TRBJ2-3 | NA | TRBV20-1 | TGCAGTGCCAAAAAGGGAGAAACGCAGTATTTT | CSAKKGETQYF
TRBD1 | TRBJ2-7 | NA | TRBV15 | TGTGCCACCAGCAGAGAACAGGGGGCGACTAGGTACGAGCAGTACTTC | CATSREQGATRYEQYF
TRBD1 | TRBJ2-7 | NA | TRBV11-2 | TGTGCCAGCAGCCTGGACAGGGGTTTCGACGAGCAGTACTTC | CASSLDRGFDEQYF
TRBD1 | TRBJ2-1 | NA | TRBV7-9 | TGTGCCAGCAGCTTAGCACTTCCGGATGACAGGGGCAATGAGCAGTTCTTC | CASSLALPDDRGNEQFF
TRBD1 | TRBJ1-2 | few | TRBV10-1 | TGCGCCACCAGCAGGGGGCTGGACTATGGCTACACCTTC | CATSRGLDYGYTF
NA | TRBJ1-5 | NA | TRBV28 | TGTGCCAGCAGTCGCATCGGGGGTTACAGTCAGCCCCAGCATTTT | CASSRIGGYSQPQHF
NA | TRBJ1-5 | few | TRBV18 | TGTGCCAGCTCCTCCGGCCAGCGGCCTTATCAGCCCCAGCATTTT | CASSSGQRPYQPQHF
NA | TRBJ2-5 | NA | TRBV29-1 | TGCAGCGTTTTTTCGCCGGGGGAGACCCAGTACTTC | CSVFSPGETQYF
NA | TRBJ1-2 | NA | TRBV11-2 | TGTGCCAGCAGCTTATCCCCTACCCTTAACCATGGCTACACCTTC | CASSLSPTLNHGYTF
TRBD1 | TRBJ2-2 | NA | TRBV7-9 | TGTGCCAGCAGCTCTATGACAGGGGAGTTCACCGGGGAGCTGTTTTTT | CASSSMTGEFTGELFF
NA | TRBJ2-2 | NA | TRBV2 | TGTGCCAGCAGCAACAGTAACACCGGGGAGCTGTTTTTT | CASSNSNTGELFF
TRBD2 | TRBJ2-1 | NA | TRBV5-1 | TGCGCCAGCAGTCTAGCGGGAGATTACAATGAGCAGTTCTTC | CASSLAGDYNEQFF
NA | TRBJ2-7 | few | TRBV2 | TGTGCCAGCAGTGTAAACTACGAGCAGTACTTC | CASSVNYEQYF
NA | TRBJ1-2 | NA | TRBV6-5 | TGTGCCAGCAGTTACTCGACATGGCTGAACTATGGCTACACCTTC | CASSYSTWLNYGYTF
NA | TRBJ2-7 | NA | TRBV29-1 | TGCAGCGTTGATGGGGCAGGGGAGTACGAGCAGTACTTC | CSVDGAGEYEQYF
NA | TRBJ2-1 | few | TRBV6-6 | TGTGCCAGCAGTTACTTTGGACGGGAGTCTTATGAGCAGTTCTTC | CASSYFGRESYEQFF
NA | TRBJ1-1 | NA | TRBV19 | TGTGCCAGCACGAGGGACGGGGGGAACACTGAAGCTTTCTTT | CASTRDGGNTEAFF
TRBD2 | TRBJ2-3 | NA | TRBV4-3 | TGCGCCAGCAGCCCTACTAGCGGGAGCACAGATACGCAGTATTTT | CASSPTSGSTDTQYF
NA | TRBJ1-1 | once | TRBV7-9 | TGTGCCAGCAGCCCATGGGGAGGGGAGGACACTGAAGCTTTCTTT | CASSPWGGEDTEAFF
NA | TRBJ1-1 | NA | TRBV28 | TGTGCCAGCAGTTTACCCATTCAAGCTGTGGCTTTCTTT | CASSLPIQAVAFF
NA | TRBJ2-1 | NA | TRBV7-3 | TGTGCCAGCAGCCCTGTTCGGAGGGGCGACAATGAGCAGTTCTTC | CASSPVRRGDNEQFF
TRBD1 | TRBJ1-4 | NA | TRBV6-5 | TGTGCCAGCAGTTACTTGGGACAGGGTAATGAAAAACTGTTTTTT | CASSYLGQGNEKLFF
NA | TRBJ1-1 | few | TRBV7-3 | TGTGCCAGCAGCCGGCAGGAGAACACTGAAGCTTTCTTT | CASSRQENTEAFF